This record concerns one TCR beta chain sequence. The target antigen is unknown. The entry originates in a study of blood T cells in healthy people across ages. Per sample, a minimum of 6 million PBMCs were isolated. A second about 6 to 11 cycle PCR used barcoded and J-beta primers. Every cDNA was tagged by a template-switch adaptor with 12 random nucleotides. From each sample, at least 2.5 million paired-end reads containing CDR3 were obtained. TCRdb reanalysed the 5' RACE reads using MiXCR and keeps one entry per CDR3 protein. Of some 900,000 distinct CDR3 sequences in the sample, about 44% were seen once. General study points: Greater diversity and more naive CD4+ cells were seen in long-lived donors than in aged donors.

The CDR3 has 16 amino acids. V gave up 1 base and J gave up 1 base, with 14 bases separating them. From germline, CDR1 is LGHDT and CDR2 YNNKEL (reference sequence). This rearrangement joins TRBV3-1 to TRBJ2-7; either TRBD1 or TRBD2 may supply D (5 bases each). The sequenced material came from blood. The receptor's source is a man aged 30 to 39 in good health. The CDR3 DNA reads as TGTGCCAGCAGCCAAGTACAACGGGACGCATCCTACGAGCAGTACTTC. Its protein product is CASSQVQRDASYEQYF.